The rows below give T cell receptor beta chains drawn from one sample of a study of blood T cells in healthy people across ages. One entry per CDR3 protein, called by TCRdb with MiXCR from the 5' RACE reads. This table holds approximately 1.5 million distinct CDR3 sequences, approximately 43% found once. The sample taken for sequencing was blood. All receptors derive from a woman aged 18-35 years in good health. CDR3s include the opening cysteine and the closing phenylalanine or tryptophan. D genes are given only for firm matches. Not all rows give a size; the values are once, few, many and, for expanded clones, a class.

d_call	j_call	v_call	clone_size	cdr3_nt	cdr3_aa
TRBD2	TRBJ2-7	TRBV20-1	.	TGCAGCGGTGGACTAGCGGGGGCCTACGAGCAGTACTTC	CSGGLAGAYEQYF
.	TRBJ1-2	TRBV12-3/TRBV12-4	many	TGTGCCAGCAGTTCCGGGGTCTATGGCTACACCTTC	CASSSGVYGYTF
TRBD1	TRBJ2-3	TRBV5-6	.	TGTGCCAGCAGCCTGCCGGACAGGGTCACAGATACGCAGTATTTT	CASSLPDRVTDTQYF
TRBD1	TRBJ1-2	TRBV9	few	TGTGCCAGCAGAGATCAGGGGGCGCGAGGCTACACCTTC	CASRDQGARGYTF
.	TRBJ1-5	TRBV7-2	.	TGTGCCAGCAGTTTTCAGGGATATCAGCCCCAGCATTTT	CASSFQGYQPQHF
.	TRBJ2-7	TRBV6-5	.	TGTGCCAGCAGCCAGGGACCGAACTACGAGCAGTACTTC	CASSQGPNYEQYF
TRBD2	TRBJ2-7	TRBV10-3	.	TGTGCCACCAATAGCGGGGGGGCGGAGTCCGAGCAGTACTTC	CATNSGGAESEQYF
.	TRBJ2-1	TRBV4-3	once	TGCGCCAGCAGCGCATTTGGGCGGGCAAAATACAATGAGCAGTTCTTC	CASSAFGRAKYNEQFF
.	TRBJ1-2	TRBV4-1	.	TGCGCCAGCAGCCCGGGGGGCCAAGTACTCTATGGCTACACCTTC	CASSPGGQVLYGYTF
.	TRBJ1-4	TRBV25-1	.	TGTGCCAGCACCTCGTACTTGGGAAAACTGTTTTTT	CASTSYLGKLFF
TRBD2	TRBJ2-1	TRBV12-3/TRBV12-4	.	TGTGCCAGCAGGGAAGCGGGAGTTATTAGTAATGAGCAGTTCTTC	CASREAGVISNEQFF
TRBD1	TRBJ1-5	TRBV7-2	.	TGTGCCAGCAGCCTCCGGACAGGGCCCAATCAGCCCCAGCATTTT	CASSLRTGPNQPQHF
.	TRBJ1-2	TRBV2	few	TGTGCCAGCAGTGAATCAGGGCCTCTATATGGCTACACCTTC	CASSESGPLYGYTF
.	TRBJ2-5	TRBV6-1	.	TGTGCCAGCAGTGGGAATAATGAGCAGTACTTC	CASSGNNEQYF
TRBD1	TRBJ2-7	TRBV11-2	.	TGTGCCAGCAGCCCCATTATGAGCACAGGGGTGGTTGAGCAGTACTTC	CASSPIMSTGVVEQYF
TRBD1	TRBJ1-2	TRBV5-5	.	TGTGCCAGCAGCTTCAATCGAGTTGCAGGGGGCGTCTATGGCTACACCTTC	CASSFNRVAGGVYGYTF
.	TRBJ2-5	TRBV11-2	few	TGTGCCAGCAGCGCGGGACTCCGCCAGAAGACCCAGTACTTC	CASSAGLRQKTQYF
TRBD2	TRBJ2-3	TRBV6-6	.	TGTGCCACCGCGACTAGCGGGGGCACAGATACGCAGTATTTT	CATATSGGTDTQYF
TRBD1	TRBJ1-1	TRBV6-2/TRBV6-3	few	TGTGCCAGCAGGCCAAGGGGACAGGGCCAAACTGAAGCTTTCTTT	CASRPRGQGQTEAFF
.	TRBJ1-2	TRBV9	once	TGTGCCAGCAGCGTTGGCATTGCCCATGGCTACACCTTC	CASSVGIAHGYTF
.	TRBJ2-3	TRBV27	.	TGTGCCAGCAGTCAGACAGAGCGCACAGATACGCAGTATTTT	CASSQTERTDTQYF
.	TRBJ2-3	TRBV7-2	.	TGTGCCAGCAGCGCTACCTTTAGCGGAGGGGCGGGCACAGATACGCAGTATTTT	CASSATFSGGAGTDTQYF
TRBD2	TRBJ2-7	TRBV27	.	TGTGCCAGCAGTTTGGCGGGAGGGCCCTCCTACAATGAGCAGTACTTC	CASSLAGGPSYNEQYF
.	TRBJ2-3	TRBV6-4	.	TGTGCCAGCAGTGGGCCGGGAGCAGATACGCAGTATTTT	CASSGPGADTQYF
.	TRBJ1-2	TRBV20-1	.	TGCAGTGCGCCCGCCGGGGGCCTGAACTATGGCTACACCTTC	CSAPAGGLNYGYTF
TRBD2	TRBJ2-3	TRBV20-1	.	TGCAGTGCTCACGCACTAGCGGGGGGACCAGATACGCAGTATTTT	CSAHALAGGPDTQYF
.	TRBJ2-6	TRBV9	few	TGTGCCAGCAGCGCAGTCAGGTCTGGGGCCAACGTCCTGACTTTC	CASSAVRSGANVLTF
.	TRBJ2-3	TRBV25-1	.	TGTGCCAGCAGTGAAACTTCCAGGAGGGGGTCTAGCACAGATACGCAGTATTTT	CASSETSRRGSSTDTQYF
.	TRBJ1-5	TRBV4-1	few	TGCGCCAGCAGCCAAGACATCGGTTATCAGCCCCAGCATTTT	CASSQDIGYQPQHF
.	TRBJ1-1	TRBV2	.	TGTGCCAGCTCAAACGCGGCAGGGGTGATACGCACTGAAGCTTTCTTT	CASSNAAGVIRTEAFF
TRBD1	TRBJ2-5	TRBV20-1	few	TGCAGTGCCCGAAAGGGACAGCAAGAGACCCAGTACTTC	CSARKGQQETQYF
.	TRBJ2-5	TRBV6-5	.	TGTGCCAGCAGCACCCTCGGGACCGAGTACTTC	CASSTLGTEYF
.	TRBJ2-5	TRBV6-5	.	TGTGCCAGCAGTTACTCGAACAGGGTTGAGACCCAGTACTTC	CASSYSNRVETQYF
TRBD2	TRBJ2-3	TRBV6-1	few	TGTGCCAGCACCCCGCGAATAGCGGGACCGAGGTTGGATACGCAGTATTTT	CASTPRIAGPRLDTQYF
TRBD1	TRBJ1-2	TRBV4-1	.	TGCGCCAGCAGCCAAGAGGGAGCCGGGACAGCAGACACCTTC	CASSQEGAGTADTF
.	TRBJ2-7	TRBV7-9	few	TGTGCCAGCAGCTTAAATCTGGACACCTCGTACGAGCAGTACTTC	CASSLNLDTSYEQYF
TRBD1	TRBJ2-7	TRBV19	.	TGTGCCAGTAGTCCAGGGGGACCCTACAATGAGCAGTACTTC	CASSPGGPYNEQYF
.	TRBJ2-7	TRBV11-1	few	TGTGCCAGCAGACGCGACCGTTTCTACGAGCAGTACTTC	CASRRDRFYEQYF
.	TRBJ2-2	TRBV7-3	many	TGTGCCAGCAGCTCTGACACGAACACCGGGGAGCTGTTTTTT	CASSSDTNTGELFF
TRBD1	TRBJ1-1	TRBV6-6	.	TGTGCCAGCAGTTACGGGACAGGGGATGGAGCTTTCTTT	CASSYGTGDGAFF
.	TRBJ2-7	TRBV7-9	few	TGTGCCAGCAGCTTCATACTTTCCTCATCGAAAGAGCAGTACTTC	CASSFILSSSKEQYF
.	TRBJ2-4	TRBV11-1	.	TGTGCCAGCAGCTTAGCAGGAGGCAGGGGTTTAGTACTACCCCTACTAGCCAAAAACATTCAGTACTTC	CASSLAGGRGLVLPLLAKNIQYF
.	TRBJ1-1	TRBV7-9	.	TGTGCCAGCAGCTCAAATACACGGTTCACTGAAGCTTTCTTT	CASSSNTRFTEAFF
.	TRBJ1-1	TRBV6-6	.	TGTGCCAGCCGGAACGCTGAAGCTTTCTTT	CASRNAEAFF
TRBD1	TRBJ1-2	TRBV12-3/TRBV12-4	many	TGTGCCAGCAACGACAGGGGGCGAGGCTATGGCTACACCTTC	CASNDRGRGYGYTF
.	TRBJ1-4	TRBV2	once	TGTGCCAGCACGGGCCTGAGCGTTGGGGGACATGAAAAACTGTTTTTT	CASTGLSVGGHEKLFF
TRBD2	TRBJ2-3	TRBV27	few	TGTGCCAGCAGTGACGGGACTAGCGGGATGGCAGATACGCAGTATTTT	CASSDGTSGMADTQYF
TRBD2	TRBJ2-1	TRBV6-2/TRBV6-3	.	TGTGCCAGCAGTTCCCAGGGACTAGCGCTAGACAATGAGCAGTTCTTC	CASSSQGLALDNEQFF
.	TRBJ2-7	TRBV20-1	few	TGCAGTGCGAGGACATCAATCAGGTCCTACGAGCAGTACTTC	CSARTSIRSYEQYF
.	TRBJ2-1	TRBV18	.	TGTGCCAGCTCACCTAAGCGGGCGAACAATGAGCAGTTCTTC	CASSPKRANNEQFF
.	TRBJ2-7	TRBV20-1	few	TGCAGTGCTAGAGATAGGGGGGCTCCTTCCTACGAGCAGTACTTC	CSARDRGAPSYEQYF
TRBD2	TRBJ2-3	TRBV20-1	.	TGCAGTGCGGTAATTAGGACTAGCGGAACAGATACGCAGTATTTT	CSAVIRTSGTDTQYF
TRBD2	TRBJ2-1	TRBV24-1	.	TGTGCCACCAGTGAAGGGACTAGGGATGAGCAGTTCTTC	CATSEGTRDEQFF